This T cell receptor (beta chain) originates from a study of T cell repertoires in cytomegalovirus infection. Study summary: Public TCR beta signature analysis indicated the presence of both CMV infection and matching HLA type.

This clonotype was seen at least ten times. What it recognizes is unknown. This CDR3 contains 14 residues. J was trimmed by 1 base and V by 6 bases; bases with no gene match: 2. Study observations and caveats: Totalled public TCR beta family frequency picked out people who carried CMV plus the relevant HLA. The study found HLA-C-restricted CMV-specific TCR beta clonotypes dominating the ex vivo response.

TCRdb analysed the reads with MiXCR anew, one entry per CDR3 protein. The data show almost 550,000 distinct CDR3 sequences, with approximately 15% seen just once and roughly a quarter held by the top ten. Sequences were obtained from CD8+ T cells from PBMCs. The rearrangement joins TRBV12-3 or TRBV12-4 to TRBJ1-3; 8 nucleotides line up with TRBD1. The clonotype was recovered from a human donor in good health (CMV status not recorded). Some clones in this sample may be carry-over from other donors' samples. In nucleotides, the CDR3 is TGTGCCAGCAGCGACAGGGGATCTGGAAACACCATATATTTT. Amino acid sequence: CASSDRGSGNTIYF.